The sequence of this T cell receptor beta chain was determined in a study of blood T cells in healthy people across ages. Healthy Caucasian individuals from Russia aged roughly 6 to 90 were enrolled as donors. Each donor supplied around 9.9 milliliters of peripheral blood. Combining a sample-barcoded 5' primer with a J-beta primer mix, a second PCR ran for about 6 to 12 cycles. The template-switch adaptor was a 5' adaptor with 12 random nucleotides. It tagged each cDNA molecule. TCRdb reanalysed the 5' RACE reads using MiXCR and keeps one entry per CDR3 protein. The data contain 1.5 million or so distinct CDR3 sequences, 42% of them singletons. This clonotype was seen at least ten times. Input material: blood. The source is a woman aged 18-30 years in good health.

The CDR3 sequence: CASSQDRLVGEKLFF. In nucleotides, the CDR3 is TGCGCCAGCAGCCAAGATCGGCTAGTTGGTGAAAAACTGTTTTTT. This chain connects TRBV4-3 to TRBJ1-4, with D hard to call. The CDR3 has 15 amino acids. The germline gives CDR1 LGHNA, CDR2 YSLEER. The V gene lost 0 bases and the J gene lost 7 bases, with 12 bases spanning the gap.